This T cell receptor (beta chain) emerged from a study of CD8 T cells in ankylosing spondylitis. To note about this clonotype: Its antigen is currently unknown. This could be a read error, since a much larger clone is one nucleotide away.

Broader study findings: Reported data indicate significant enrichment of disease-linked clones within matched ankylosing spondylitis synovial fluid.

TCRdb called the 5' RACE reads again in MiXCR, with one record for every CDR3 protein. The sample has 100,000 to 150,000 distinct CDR3 sequences, approximately 9.7% seen once; the top ten hold 3% to 4%. V lost 4 bases to trimming and J lost 2 bases, with 18 bases between them. CDR1 SGHKS and CDR2 YYEKEE come from the germline V gene (reference sequence). The CDR3 extends over 16 amino acids. V is TRBV5-5 and J is TRBJ2-5; no definite D call. Sample: blood, either unsorted or a sorted T cell fraction (not recorded which). The clonotype comes from a male donor with ankylosing spondylitis or in good health (not recorded which). CDR3 residues: CASSSEPLVGQETQYF. CDR3 bases: TGTGCCAGCAGCAGCGAACCTCTAGTGGGGCAAGAGACCCAGTACTTC.